Listed below are T cell receptor beta chains from one sample, sequenced in a study of blood T cell repertoires in COVID-19. TCRdb keeps only in-frame clones here, not all; method: immunoSEQ multiplex PCR. In the table there are about 250,000 clones, around 90% of which are singletons. The sample comprised peripheral blood. The receptors were gathered from a man between 18 and 29 years old with active or convalescent COVID-19. The CDR3 runs from the conserved cysteine through the conserved F or W. Each record gives: V gene, clone size, D gene, J gene, CDR3 protein, CDR3 DNA. A D gene is named only where the DNA matches it firmly. Clone size appears in some rows only: once, few, many, or a class for an expanded clone.

TRBV4-1	-	TRBD1	TRBJ2-5	CASSQGGQGTQETQYF	TGCGCCAGCAGCCAAGGGGGACAGGGGACACAAGAGACCCAGTACTTC
TRBV18	-	-	TRBJ1-1	CASSPLNGGRTSTEAFF	TGTGCCAGCTCACCACTGAACGGAGGGAGAACGTCCACTGAAGCTTTCTTT
TRBV7-2	-	-	TRBJ2-7	CASSLVVWAESSYEQYF	TGTGCCAGCAGCTTAGTAGTTTGGGCAGAAAGCTCCTACGAGCAGTACTTC
TRBV25-1	once	-	TRBJ1-1	CASSESSRNTEAFF	TGTGCCAGCAGTGAAAGTTCGAGGAACACTGAAGCTTTCTTT
TRBV12-2	-	-	TRBJ1-2	CASRFGANYGYTF	TGTGCAAGTCGCTTCGGGGCTAACTATGGCTACACCTTC
TRBV5-1	-	-	TRBJ1-4	CASSLEGSGEKLFF	TGCGCCAGCAGCTTGGAGGGGTCCGGAGAAAAACTGTTTTTT
TRBV7-2	-	TRBD1	TRBJ2-2	CASSRDRGAGTGELFF	TGTGCCAGCAGCCGCGACAGGGGTGCGGGCACCGGGGAGCTGTTTTTT
TRBV6-5	-	TRBD1	TRBJ1-1	CASRPYYRGPAFF	TGTGCCAGCAGACCGTATTACAGGGGGCCGGCTTTCTTT
TRBV7-9	-	-	TRBJ2-5	CASSDWEAAGTQYF	TGTGCCAGCAGCGATTGGGAAGCGGCGGGGACCCAGTACTTC
TRBV5-6	-	-	TRBJ1-3	CASSPQGQGSGNTIYF	TGTGCCAGCAGTCCACAGGGCCAGGGATCTGGAAACACCATATATTTT
TRBV5-1	-	TRBD1	TRBJ1-4	CASSRDRDSEKLFF	TGCGCCAGCAGCCGGGACAGGGATAGTGAAAAACTGTTTTTT
TRBV5-1	-	-	TRBJ1-1	CASSLKTVNTEAFF	TGCGCCAGCAGCCTGAAGACAGTGAACACTGAAGCTTTCTTT
TRBV6-2/TRBV6-3	-	-	TRBJ1-5	CASSYSPGNQPQHF	TGTGCCAGCAGTTACTCTCCAGGGAATCAGCCCCAGCATTTT
TRBV5-4	-	-	TRBJ1-1	CASSSGHTNTEAFF	TGTGCCAGCAGCTCGGGACATACGAACACTGAAGCTTTCTTT
TRBV7-9	-	TRBD1	TRBJ2-1	CASSPKAGTGKIQVFF	TGTGCCAGCAGCCCTAAAGCCGGGACAGGGAAGATTCAAGTGTTCTTC
TRBV6-2/TRBV6-3	-	-	TRBJ1-5	CASSYSYRAAYSNQPQHF	TGTGCCAGCAGTTACTCGTACAGGGCAGCTTATAGCAATCAGCCCCAGCATTTT
TRBV10-3	-	-	TRBJ1-3	CAISPFGQSGGESGNTIYF	TGTGCCATCAGTCCATTCGGACAGAGCGGGGGAGAGTCTGGAAACACCATATATTTT
TRBV4-3	once	TRBD1	TRBJ2-2	CASSQVVGGTGGHGELFF	TGCGCCAGCAGCCAAGTAGTGGGGGGCACAGGGGGACACGGGGAGCTGTTTTTT
TRBV6-2/TRBV6-3	-	-	TRBJ1-5	CASSYGIPRDKNQPQHF	TGTGCCAGCAGTTACGGGATCCCCCGGGACAAAAATCAGCCCCAGCATTTT
TRBV9	-	TRBD1	TRBJ1-1	CASSVGAGDRERDTEAFF	TGTGCCAGCAGCGTAGGGGCAGGGGACAGGGAAAGGGACACTGAAGCTTTCTTT
TRBV10-3	-	TRBD1	TRBJ2-7	CAISTGALSSYEQYF	TGTGCCATCAGTACAGGGGCGTTAAGCTCCTACGAGCAGTACTTC
TRBV10-3	-	TRBD2	TRBJ2-5	CAIRGLAGQETQYF	TGTGCCATCAGGGGACTAGCGGGGCAAGAGACCCAGTACTTC
TRBV4-3	-	TRBD1	TRBJ1-1	CASSPRPGTGRLNTEAFF	TGCGCCAGCAGCCCCCGTCCCGGGACAGGGCGTTTGAACACTGAAGCTTTCTTT
TRBV6-5	-	-	TRBJ1-3	CASSPVGNTIYF	TGTGCCAGCAGTCCCGTGGGAAACACCATATATTTT
TRBV10-3	-	-	TRBJ1-3	CAISEKDRGNTIYF	TGTGCCATCAGTGAGAAGGACAGAGGAAACACCATATATTTT
TRBV27	-	-	TRBJ2-1	CASSLLRVGSYNEQFF	TGTGCCAGCAGTTTATTGCGGGTTGGCTCCTACAATGAGCAGTTCTTC
TRBV30	-	-	TRBJ1-1	CAWSVLGGGNTEAFF	TGTGCCTGGAGTGTACTGGGGGGTGGAAACACTGAAGCTTTCTTT